The rows below give T cell receptor beta chains drawn from one sample of a study of blood T cells in healthy people across ages. Via MiXCR, TCRdb re-called the 5' RACE reads, giving one row per CDR3 protein. The sample contains 700,000 to 800,000 distinct CDR3 sequences, 43% of which appear only once. What was sequenced was blood. These receptors were obtained from a woman in her sixties in good health. Each CDR3 is given with its conserved first and last residue. A D gene is named only where the DNA matches it firmly. Size is stated for part of the rows, as once, few or many counts, or as a class when the clone is expanded.

abundance,v_gene,d_gene,j_gene,CDR3aa,CDR3nt
-,TRBV6-2/TRBV6-3,-,TRBJ2-1,CASRREFINNEQFF,TGTGCCAGCAGAAGGGAATTCATTAACAATGAGCAGTTCTTC
few,TRBV28,-,TRBJ2-7,CATEDSFYEQYF,TGTGCCACCGAGGACAGCTTCTACGAGCAGTACTTC
-,TRBV20-1,TRBD2,TRBJ2-1,CSAGSGRASEQFF,TGCAGTGCCGGAAGCGGGAGGGCCAGTGAGCAGTTCTTC
-,TRBV3-1,-,TRBJ2-7,CASSQEGGYYEQYF,TGTGCCAGCAGCCAAGAGGGGGGATACTACGAGCAGTACTTC
-,TRBV4-1,-,TRBJ2-1,CASSLQPSGPYNEQFF,TGCGCCAGCAGCCTTCAGCCGAGCGGCCCCTACAATGAGCAGTTCTTC
-,TRBV12-3/TRBV12-4,TRBD1,TRBJ1-1,CASSPSDRERSEAFF,TGTGCCAGCAGTCCTTCGGACAGGGAGAGAAGTGAAGCTTTCTTT
-,TRBV30,-,TRBJ2-3,CARALGDTDTQYF,TGTGCCCGGGCCCTCGGGGACACAGATACGCAGTATTTT
-,TRBV5-6,-,TRBJ2-2,CASSFGDTGGLFF,TGTGCCAGCAGCTTTGGGGACACCGGGGGGCTGTTTTTT
-,TRBV4-1,-,TRBJ2-7,CASNQEVEQYF,TGCGCCAGCAACCAAGAAGTCGAGCAGTACTTC
few,TRBV5-1,-,TRBJ2-5,CASSFGQFEETQYF,TGCGCCAGCAGCTTCGGCCAGTTTGAAGAGACCCAGTACTTC
-,TRBV5-1,TRBD1,TRBJ2-3,CASFRGLPDTQYF,TGCGCCAGCTTCAGGGGGCTCCCAGATACGCAGTATTTT
-,TRBV4-2,TRBD2,TRBJ2-3,CASSQEGRLAGPYTDTQYF,TGTGCCAGCAGCCAAGAAGGGCGTCTAGCGGGGCCATACACAGATACGCAGTATTTT
many,TRBV9,TRBD2,TRBJ2-5,CASSVGSGTSQETQYF,TGTGCCAGCAGCGTAGGTAGCGGGACTTCTCAAGAGACCCAGTACTTC
few,TRBV29-1,-,TRBJ2-3,CSVVGRGGDTQYF,TGCAGCGTTGTAGGCAGGGGGGGAGATACGCAGTATTTT
-,TRBV21-1,-,TRBJ2-7,CASIHAGQRTSEQYF,TGTGCCAGCATCCACGCTGGCCAGAGGACTTCCGAGCAGTACTTC
few,TRBV20-1,TRBD2,TRBJ2-5,CSARNAQRELETQYF,TGCAGTGCTAGAAATGCCCAGCGGGAGTTGGAGACCCAGTACTTC
-,TRBV7-9,-,TRBJ1-1,CASSLSGGERAEAFF,TGTGCCAGCAGCTTAAGTGGGGGGGAGCGGGCAGAAGCTTTCTTT
few,TRBV2,-,TRBJ2-7,CATEDGGTSYEQYF,TGTGCCACCGAGGATGGCGGGACCTCCTACGAGCAGTACTTC
many,TRBV7-3,-,TRBJ1-2,CASSPQPGVNYGYTF,TGTGCCAGCAGCCCGCAACCGGGAGTCAACTATGGCTACACCTTC
many,TRBV4-3,-,TRBJ2-1,CASSQDVGDYNEQFF,TGCGCCAGCAGCCAAGACGTGGGAGACTACAATGAGCAGTTCTTC
-,TRBV21-1,-,TRBJ1-2,CASSKGGSPNYGYTF,TGTGCCAGCAGCAAAGGGGGGTCTCCTAACTATGGCTACACCTTC
few,TRBV6-1,-,TRBJ2-3,CASSAVGGPDTQYF,TGTGCCAGCAGTGCCGTGGGGGGTCCAGATACGCAGTATTTT
-,TRBV6-5,TRBD2,TRBJ2-3,CASSSSGMAPYTDTQYF,TGTGCCAGCAGTTCTAGCGGCATGGCACCATACACAGATACGCAGTATTTT
many,TRBV12-3/TRBV12-4,-,TRBJ1-5,CASRDTGGQPQHF,TGTGCCAGCAGGGACACGGGAGGTCAGCCCCAGCATTTT
many,TRBV12-3/TRBV12-4,-,TRBJ2-7,CASSSGGYEQYF,TGTGCCAGCTCTTCAGGAGGCTACGAGCAGTACTTC
-,TRBV5-1,-,TRBJ1-6,CASSALNRANSPLHF,TGCGCCAGCAGCGCTTTAAACAGGGCCAATTCACCCCTCCACTTT
-,TRBV7-2,-,TRBJ1-2,CASSLLTTIHYGYTF,TGTGCCAGCAGCTTGTTGACGACGATACACTATGGCTACACCTTC
-,TRBV21-1,-,TRBJ1-1,CASSKSGGGTEAFF,TGTGCCAGCAGCAAATCGGGGGGAGGCACTGAAGCTTTCTTT
-,TRBV18,-,TRBJ2-3,CASSERNQGGSSTDTQYF,TGTGCCAGCTCCGAAAGGAACCAGGGGGGTTCTAGCACAGATACGCAGTATTTT
-,TRBV10-3,-,TRBJ1-4,CAISEQGSGEKLFF,TGTGCCATCAGTGAGCAGGGTTCGGGTGAAAAACTGTTTTTT
-,TRBV6-5,-,TRBJ2-7,CASIIRTDSQTTYEQYF,TGTGCCAGCATTATAAGAACAGATTCACAAACTACCTACGAGCAGTACTTC
few,TRBV6-5,TRBD2,TRBJ2-1,CASSWTSGSLYNEQFF,TGTGCCAGCAGTTGGACTAGCGGGAGCCTCTACAATGAGCAGTTCTTC
-,TRBV3-1,-,TRBJ1-6,CASSQVGYSSPLHF,TGTGCCAGCAGCCAAGTAGGGTATAGTTCACCCCTCCACTTT
-,TRBV10-3,TRBD1,TRBJ1-2,CAISESTSGTAYGYTF,TGTGCCATCAGTGAGTCGACGTCTGGGACAGCTTATGGCTACACCTTC
-,TRBV3-1,-,TRBJ1-3,CASSQDTTGNTIYF,TGTGCCAGCAGCCAAGATACAACTGGAAACACCATATATTTT
many,TRBV4-3,TRBD2,TRBJ2-5,CASSPRLAGAGTQYF,TGCGCCAGCAGCCCAAGACTAGCGGGGGCAGGGACCCAGTACTTC
-,TRBV5-1,TRBD1,TRBJ2-7,CASSRGQGVYEQYF,TGCGCCAGCAGTCGAGGACAGGGGGTCTACGAGCAGTACTTC
many,TRBV6-2/TRBV6-3,-,TRBJ2-6,CASTPASGANVLTF,TGTGCCAGCACCCCGGCCTCTGGGGCCAACGTCCTGACTTTC
few,TRBV12-3/TRBV12-4,TRBD2,TRBJ2-7,CASRPRTSGGPYEQYF,TGTGCCAGCAGACCTCGGACTAGCGGCGGGCCCTACGAGCAGTACTTC
-,TRBV27,TRBD1,TRBJ2-7,CASSLSGTGSHEQYF,TGTGCCAGCAGTTTATCCGGGACAGGGTCCCACGAGCAGTACTTC
many,TRBV6-2/TRBV6-3,-,TRBJ2-1,CASRQGSYNEQFF,TGTGCCAGCAGGCAGGGGTCCTACAATGAGCAGTTCTTC
few,TRBV7-8,TRBD2,TRBJ2-3,CASSLPQAGARTDTQYF,TGTGCCAGCAGCTTACCTCAAGCGGGGGCCCGCACAGATACGCAGTATTTT
-,TRBV6-1,-,TRBJ1-1,CASPQALNTEAFF,TGTGCCAGCCCACAGGCCCTGAACACTGAAGCTTTCTTT
-,TRBV15,TRBD2,TRBJ2-7,CTTSRELGTSGIPYEQYF,TGTACCACCAGCAGAGAGCTCGGGACTAGCGGGATCCCCTACGAGCAGTACTTC
-,TRBV6-1,TRBD1,TRBJ2-7,CASSEATGEAYEQYF,TGTGCCAGCAGTGAAGCGACAGGGGAGGCCTACGAGCAGTACTTC
-,TRBV5-1,TRBD2,TRBJ2-3,CASSLATSGVTDTQYF,TGCGCCAGCAGCTTGGCCACTAGCGGGGTCACAGATACGCAGTATTTT
medium-sized,TRBV27,-,TRBJ2-5,CASRRKTTAETQYF,TGTGCCAGCAGGCGTAAAACGACCGCAGAGACCCAGTACTTC
-,TRBV6-5,-,TRBJ1-1,CASSYRTPGTEAFF,TGTGCCAGCAGTTACCGGACACCGGGAACTGAAGCTTTCTTT
-,TRBV5-1,-,TRBJ1-1,CASSLGARGTEAFF,TGCGCCAGCAGCTTGGGGGCGCGCGGCACTGAAGCTTTCTTT
few,TRBV18,-,TRBJ1-2,CASSPTEGGGPSYGYTF,TGTGCCAGCTCACCAACCGAGGGGGGGGGCCCCTCTTATGGCTACACCTTC
few,TRBV6-5,TRBD2,TRBJ2-1,CASSRDYEHYEQFF,TGTGCCAGCAGCCGGGACTATGAACACTATGAGCAGTTCTTC
-,TRBV20-1,TRBD1,TRBJ1-6,CSAPGTGYISPLHF,TGCAGTGCTCCGGGGACAGGGTACATTTCACCCCTCCACTTT
-,TRBV10-3,-,TRBJ1-5,CAISRDFNQPQHF,TGTGCCATCAGTCGAGATTTTAATCAGCCCCAGCATTTT
-,TRBV12-3/TRBV12-4,TRBD2,TRBJ2-1,CASQLAGGETQFF,TGTGCCAGCCAACTAGCGGGGGGTGAGACCCAGTTCTTC